The following is a T cell receptor beta chain sequence with its context. The antigen remains undetermined. The data derive from a study of cytomegalovirus exposure and HLA in healthy donors. V was pared by 0 bases and J by 5 bases, with 6 bases between. The CDR3 length is 13 residues. Germline V gene lookup returns CDR1 SGHNT and CDR2 YYREEE (reference sequence). Both 60 Vbeta primers and 13 Jbeta primers went into the PCR. Repertoires were generated with immunoSEQ multiplex PCR, while TCRdb's copy carries only in-frame clones and drops some. This sample has around 140,000 clones, with around nine tenths found just once. General study points: A highly shared variant cluster was judged a likely technical artifact.

The chain recombines TRBV5-4 with TRBJ2-1; D is unresolved. The sample comprised PBMCs. The TCR was taken from a woman aged 25-40 years in good health and CMV-seronegative. The CDR3: CASSLVADNEQFF. CDR3 sequence (DNA): TGTGCCAGCAGCTTGGTGGCCGACAATGAGCAGTTCTTC.